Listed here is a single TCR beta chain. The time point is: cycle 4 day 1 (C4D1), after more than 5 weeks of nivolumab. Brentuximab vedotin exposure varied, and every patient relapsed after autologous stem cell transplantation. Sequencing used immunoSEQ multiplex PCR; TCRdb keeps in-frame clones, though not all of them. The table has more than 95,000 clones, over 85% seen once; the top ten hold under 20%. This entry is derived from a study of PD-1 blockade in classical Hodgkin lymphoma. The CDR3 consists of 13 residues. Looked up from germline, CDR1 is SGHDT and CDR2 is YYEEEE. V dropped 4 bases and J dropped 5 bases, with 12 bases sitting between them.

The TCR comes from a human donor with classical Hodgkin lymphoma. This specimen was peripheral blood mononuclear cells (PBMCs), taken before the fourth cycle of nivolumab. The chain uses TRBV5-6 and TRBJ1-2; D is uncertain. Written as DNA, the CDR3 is TGTGCCAGCAGCCCCCCGACCGGATATGGCTACACCTTC. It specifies CASSPPTGYGYTF.